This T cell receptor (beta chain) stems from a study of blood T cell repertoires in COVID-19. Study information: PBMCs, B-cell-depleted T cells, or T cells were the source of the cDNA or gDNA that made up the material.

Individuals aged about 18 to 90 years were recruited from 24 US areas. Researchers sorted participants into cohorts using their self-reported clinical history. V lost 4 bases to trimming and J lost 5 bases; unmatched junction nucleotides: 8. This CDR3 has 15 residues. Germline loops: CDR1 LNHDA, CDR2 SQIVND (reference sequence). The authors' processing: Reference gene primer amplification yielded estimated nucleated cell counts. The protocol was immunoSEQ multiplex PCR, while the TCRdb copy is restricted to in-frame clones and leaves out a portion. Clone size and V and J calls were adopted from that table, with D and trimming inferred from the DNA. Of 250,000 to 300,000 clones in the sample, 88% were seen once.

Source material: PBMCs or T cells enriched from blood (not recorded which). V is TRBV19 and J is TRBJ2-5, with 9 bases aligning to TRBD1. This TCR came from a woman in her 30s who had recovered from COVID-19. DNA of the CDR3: TGTGCCAGTAGTAGCACCACAGGGGGCGATGAGACCCAGTACTTC. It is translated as CASSSTTGGDETQYF.